This TCR beta chain was observed in a study of shared clonotypes between healthy human individuals. Background on the study: The donor group consisted of a couple of women and a few men, aged 18 to 49. Per-donor plates numbered three CD4 naive, three CD4 memory, two CD8 naive and one CD8 memory.

The CDR3 runs 15 residues. Deletions cut 1 base from V and 1 base from J, with 10 bases between. Germline V gene lookup returns CDR1 SEHNR and CDR2 FQNEAQ (reference sequence). Terminally differentiated effector memory CD45RA+ cells were excluded from the naive CD8 cells, which were CD45RO-negative and positively selected for CCR7. Produced via immunoSEQ multiplex PCR; TCRdb's table is partial and in-frame only. The data show about 2.2 million clones, with just over 90% seen just once and 1.5% to 2% held by the top ten. The specimen sequenced was naive CD8+ T cells from PBMCs. The gene calls are TRBV7-9 and TRBJ1-1, with D possibly matching TRBD1 (5 bases). The TCR comes from a man aged 18-30 years in good health. Some clones in this sample may be carry-over from other donors' samples. This chain's CDR3 is CASSLVIGQNTEAFF. As DNA, the CDR3 is TGTGCCAGCAGCTTAGTTATCGGACAGAACACTGAAGCTTTCTTT.